This T cell receptor beta chain was obtained from a study of blood T cell repertoires in COVID-19. Study as a whole: Sites in the United States, Italy and Spain provided acute and convalescent COVID-19 samples.

This table comes from immunoSEQ multiplex PCR, and its TCRdb copy is limited to in-frame clones, with some not included. Of about 150,000 clones in the sample, roughly 83% were seen once. Germline values: CDR1 SGHDN, CDR2 FVKESK. The V end lost 2 bases, the J end lost 3 bases, and 11 bases lay between the germline ends. The CDR3 has 16 residues. This TCR was sampled from a woman in her sixties or seventies with COVID-19, enrolled during active disease. Specimen: peripheral blood. This sequence joins TRBV14 and TRBJ1-6, with D maybe TRBD1 (5 bases). The CDR3 DNA reads as TGTGCCAGCAGCCAAACCACAGGAATCTATAATTCACCCCTCCACTTT. This encodes CASSQTTGIYNSPLHF. The full variable domain, with the rest looked up from reference TRBV14 and TRBJ1-6, is EAGVTQFPSHSVIEKGQTVTLRCDPISGHDNLYWYRRVMGKEIKFLLHFVKESKQDESGMPNNRFLAERTGGTYSTLKVQPAELEDSGVYFCASSQTTGIYNSPLHFGNGTRLTVT.